The sequence of this TCR beta chain was determined in a study of blood T cells in healthy people across ages. General study results and limits: TCR beta diversity, measured per million T cells, fell in a roughly linear way with age. The donors' CMV status was not determined, possibly confounding changes in expanded clonotypes.

Trimming removed 5 bases from V and 1 base from J, with 12 bases in between. The length of the CDR3 is 14 residues. Germline assignment: CDR1 DFQATT and CDR2 SNEGSKA (reference sequence). Then a second PCR, running roughly 7 to 12 cycles, was carried out with a sample-barcoded 5' primer and a J-beta primer mix. The template-switch adaptor, which had 12 random nucleotides, put a tag on each cDNA molecule. Per sample, CDR3-containing paired-end reads numbered at least 2.5 million. TCRdb processed the 5' RACE reads anew with MiXCR; each CDR3 protein has one entry. Here the sample spans about 1,400,000 distinct CDR3 sequences, approximately 60% being singletons. Details on this clonotype: Its antigen is unidentified.

The sample comprised blood. This sequence was found in a man aged 18 to 29 in good health. This chain joins TRBV20-1 and TRBJ2-1, with D perhaps TRBD2 (5 bases). CDR3 region: CSAQTWTSYNEQFF. The DNA for the CDR3 is TGCAGTGCTCAGACTTGGACTTCCTACAATGAGCAGTTCTTC.